Listed below are T cell receptor beta chains from one sample, sequenced in a study of CD8 T cells in Susac syndrome. TCRdb called the immunoSEQ multiplex PCR reads again in MiXCR, with one record for every CDR3 protein. The repertoire holds hundreds of thousands of distinct CDR3 sequences, with 80% to 90% as singletons. The sample consisted of CD8+ T cells from PBMCs. These receptors came from a human donor with multiple sclerosis. The CDR3 runs from the conserved cysteine through the conserved F or W. A D gene is named only where the DNA matches it firmly. The listing skips clone size in some rows; elsewhere it reads once, few, many or a size class.

d_call	clone_size	v_call	j_call	cdr3_aa	cdr3_nt
-	-	TRBV9	TRBJ2-3	CASSVGEGGSDTQYF	TGTGCCAGCAGCGTAGGTGAAGGGGGGTCGGATACGCAGTATTTT
TRBD1	-	TRBV27	TRBJ1-1	CASSSQGTGDTEAFF	TGTGCCAGCAGTTCACAGGGGACAGGGGACACTGAAGCTTTCTTT
-	-	TRBV30	TRBJ1-3	CAWGISNRQGNTIYF	TGTGCCTGGGGGATCTCTAACCGACAGGGAAACACCATATATTTT
-	once	TRBV9	TRBJ1-6	CASSVAGKESPLHF	TGTGCCAGCAGCGTAGCAGGGAAGGAATCACCCCTCCACTTT
-	-	TRBV27	TRBJ2-3	CATSRRVGVTDTQYF	TGTGCCACCTCTCGTCGGGTAGGGGTCACAGATACGCAGTATTTT
-	-	TRBV9	TRBJ2-1	CASSVEGYQGYNEQFF	TGTGCCAGCAGCGTAGAGGGTTATCAGGGTTACAATGAGCAGTTCTTC
TRBD1	-	TRBV28	TRBJ2-7	CASSFGTGVDEQYF	TGTGCCAGCAGTTTCGGGACAGGGGTGGACGAGCAGTACTTC
TRBD2	-	TRBV7-9	TRBJ2-1	CASITPGLAFNEQFF	TGTGCCAGCATCACGCCGGGACTAGCGTTCAATGAGCAGTTCTTC
TRBD2	-	TRBV6-4	TRBJ2-7	CASSASGTSGDYEQYF	TGTGCCAGCAGCGCCTCCGGGACTAGCGGGGACTACGAGCAGTACTTC
TRBD2	-	TRBV9	TRBJ2-1	CASSPKLAGGHEQFF	TGTGCCAGCAGCCCAAAACTAGCGGGAGGTCATGAGCAGTTCTTC
-	once	TRBV27	TRBJ1-1	CASSLGSVGTGEAFF	TGTGCCAGCAGTTTAGGGAGTGTAGGGACCGGGGAAGCTTTCTTT
-	once	TRBV25-1	TRBJ1-1	CASSGAEAFF	TGTGCCAGCAGTGGGGCTGAGGCTTTCTTT
-	-	TRBV7-9	TRBJ2-7	CASSPKGLPLEQYF	TGTGCCAGCAGCCCGAAGGGACTCCCCCTCGAGCAGTACTTC
-	once	TRBV7-9	TRBJ1-5	CASSLSTGRDERNQPQHF	TGTGCCAGCAGCTTGAGTACAGGCAGGGATGAGCGCAATCAGCCCCAGCATTTT
-	-	TRBV9	TRBJ2-2	CASSVGGGGTGELFF	TGTGCCAGCAGCGTAGGGGGAGGGGGCACCGGGGAGCTGTTTTTT
TRBD2	-	TRBV28	TRBJ2-6	CASSFPREGRANVLTF	TGTGCCAGCAGTTTCCCCCGGGAGGGAAGGGCCAACGTCCTGACTTTC
-	-	TRBV12-5	TRBJ2-7	CASGLHRAYEQYF	TGTGCTAGTGGTCTGCACAGGGCCTACGAGCAGTACTTC
-	-	TRBV28	TRBJ2-7	CASTPLGASYEQYF	TGTGCCAGCACTCCCTTGGGGGCCTCCTACGAGCAGTACTTC
-	-	TRBV12-3/TRBV12-4	TRBJ2-1	CASNEQGSGNEQFF	TGTGCCAGCAATGAACAGGGATCTGGAAATGAGCAGTTCTTC
TRBD1	-	TRBV7-2	TRBJ1-3	CASSPRDSSRGNTIYF	TGTGCCAGCAGCCCCCGGGACAGCTCCAGGGGGAACACCATATATTTT
-	-	TRBV2	TRBJ1-2	CASSRGPKGYGYTF	TGTGCCAGCAGCCGAGGACCTAAGGGGTATGGCTACACCTTC
TRBD1	-	TRBV7-9	TRBJ1-5	CASSLQGVAQPQHF	TGTGCCAGCAGCTTGCAGGGGGTAGCCCAGCCCCAGCATTTT
TRBD1	-	TRBV12-3/TRBV12-4	TRBJ1-1	CASTGTGNTEAFF	TGTGCCAGCACCGGGACAGGTAACACTGAAGCTTTCTTT
TRBD2	-	TRBV2	TRBJ2-2	CASEREGHGELFF	TGTGCCAGCGAGCGGGAGGGCCACGGGGAGCTGTTTTTT
-	-	TRBV4-1	TRBJ1-2	CASSQAEGANYGYTF	TGCGCCAGCAGCCAAGCCGAGGGAGCTAACTATGGCTACACCTTC
TRBD2	-	TRBV11-1	TRBJ2-3	CASSLKRSGRALDTQYF	TGTGCCAGCAGCTTAAAGAGGAGCGGGAGGGCCTTAGATACGCAGTATTTT
-	-	TRBV5-1	TRBJ1-2	CASSLSAASYGYTF	TGCGCCAGCAGCTTGTCTGCAGCTTCTTATGGCTACACCTTC
-	-	TRBV2	TRBJ2-1	CASSEAPGNEQFF	TGTGCCAGCAGTGAAGCCCCCGGGAATGAGCAGTTCTTC
-	-	TRBV12-3/TRBV12-4	TRBJ1-2	CASSFGGLRGYTF	TGTGCCAGCAGTTTCGGAGGGCTAAGAGGCTACACCTTC
-	-	TRBV6-5	TRBJ2-7	CASSYAELYYEQYF	TGTGCCAGCAGTTACGCGGAACTTTACTACGAGCAGTACTTC
-	-	TRBV7-3	TRBJ1-3	CASSLSGTAGNTIYF	TGTGCCAGCAGCTTATCCGGGACGGCTGGAAACACCATATATTTT
-	-	TRBV12-3/TRBV12-4	TRBJ1-1	CASSPPGTGSNTEAFF	TGTGCCAGCAGCCCCCCGGGCACCGGGTCGAACACTGAAGCTTTCTTT
-	-	TRBV14	TRBJ2-1	CASSQDWGNEQFF	TGTGCCAGCAGCCAAGATTGGGGGAATGAGCAGTTCTTC
-	-	TRBV20-1	TRBJ2-7	CSARDGLSYEQYF	TGCAGTGCTAGGGACGGACTCTCCTACGAGCAGTACTTC
-	-	TRBV19	TRBJ2-3	CASRGDRADTQYF	TGTGCCAGTAGGGGAGACCGGGCAGATACGCAGTATTTT
-	-	TRBV29-1	TRBJ2-7	CSVELSVSYEQYF	TGCAGCGTTGAACTTAGCGTTTCCTACGAGCAGTACTTC
-	-	TRBV7-8	TRBJ1-2	CASSLAVAGWDGYTF	TGTGCCAGCAGCTTAGCGGTGGCAGGATGGGATGGCTACACCTTC
TRBD2	-	TRBV10-3	TRBJ2-3	CAISEGLAGHTQYF	TGTGCCATCAGTGAGGGACTAGCGGGGCATACGCAGTATTTT
TRBD1	-	TRBV29-1	TRBJ2-7	CSVEGQPNYEQYF	TGCAGCGTTGAGGGACAGCCGAACTACGAGCAGTACTTC
-	-	TRBV27	TRBJ2-7	CASSLSGRPSYEQYF	TGTGCCAGCAGTTTATCGGGGAGGCCTTCCTACGAGCAGTACTTC
TRBD2	-	TRBV27	TRBJ2-7	CASSLHEPLAGGLYYEQYF	TGTGCCAGCAGTTTACACGAACCTCTAGCGGGAGGATTGTACTACGAGCAGTACTTC
-	-	TRBV9	TRBJ2-2	CASSAPARTGELFF	TGTGCCAGCAGCGCCCCGGCCCGAACCGGGGAGCTGTTTTTT
-	-	TRBV29-1	TRBJ2-4	CSVGGRGNIQYF	TGCAGCGTGGGGGGCCGGGGAAACATTCAGTACTTC
-	-	TRBV6-5	TRBJ2-7	CASSYQGPASYEQYF	TGTGCCAGCAGTTACCAGGGGCCCGCCTCCTACGAGCAGTACTTC
-	-	TRBV9	TRBJ2-2	CASSVAGGSTGELFF	TGTGCCAGCAGCGTAGCAGGGGGGTCCACCGGGGAGCTGTTTTTT
-	-	TRBV28	TRBJ1-3	CASSPDGGGNTIYF	TGTGCCAGCAGTCCGGACGGGGGGGGAAACACCATATATTTT
TRBD1	-	TRBV28	TRBJ2-1	CASSSGPRDRGIGEQFF	TGTGCCAGCAGTTCCGGCCCGCGGGACAGGGGGATAGGTGAGCAGTTCTTC
TRBD2	-	TRBV4-1	TRBJ2-2	CASSQEVRLAGPGELFF	TGCGCCAGCAGCCAAGAAGTAAGACTAGCGGGACCCGGGGAGCTGTTTTTT
-	-	TRBV12-5	TRBJ2-7	CASGFQQGVSEQYF	TGTGCTAGTGGTTTTCAGCAGGGCGTTAGCGAGCAGTACTTC
-	-	TRBV10-2	TRBJ1-5	CASSAGFSDSNQPQHF	TGCGCCAGCAGTGCAGGGTTCAGCGATAGCAATCAGCCCCAGCATTTT
TRBD1	-	TRBV27	TRBJ2-2	CASSLVLGQGVTGELFF	TGTGCCAGCAGTTTGGTATTGGGACAGGGGGTCACCGGGGAGCTGTTTTTT
-	-	TRBV12-3/TRBV12-4	TRBJ2-1	CASSLRGLALPSSYNEQFF	TGTGCCAGCAGTTTAAGAGGGCTAGCGCTCCCGAGCTCCTACAATGAGCAGTTCTTC
TRBD1	-	TRBV27	TRBJ2-7	CASTATGGLDEQYF	TGTGCCAGCACCGCGACAGGGGGCTTGGACGAGCAGTACTTC
-	-	TRBV2	TRBJ1-5	CASSESGQGDQPQHF	TGTGCCAGCAGTGAGAGCGGGCAGGGCGATCAGCCCCAGCATTTT
-	-	TRBV14	TRBJ2-3	CASSQGRGSADTQYF	TGTGCCAGCAGCCAAGGGAGGGGGAGCGCAGATACGCAGTATTTT
TRBD1	-	TRBV27	TRBJ1-6	CASSLVPGRGLSPLHF	TGTGCCAGCAGTTTAGTCCCCGGCAGGGGGCTTTCACCCCTCCACTTT
TRBD1	-	TRBV27	TRBJ2-7	CASRPGTGVNEQYF	TGTGCCAGCAGACCCGGGACAGGGGTAAACGAGCAGTACTTC
-	-	TRBV24-1	TRBJ2-3	CATSESGASDTQYF	TGTGCCACCAGTGAATCGGGAGCCTCGGATACGCAGTATTTT
-	once	TRBV12-3/TRBV12-4	TRBJ1-5	CASTWGGGSNQPQHF	TGTGCCAGCACCTGGGGGGGTGGAAGCAATCAGCCCCAGCATTTT
TRBD1	-	TRBV27	TRBJ1-1	CASSFDRELNTEAFF	TGTGCCAGCAGTTTCGACAGGGAACTGAACACTGAAGCTTTCTTT